This T cell receptor beta chain stems from a study of CD8 T cells in ankylosing spondylitis. The CDR3 is 12 amino acids. Per germline, CDR1 SQVTM and CDR2 ANQGSEA. With 4 bases removed from V and 3 bases from J, the gap between germline ends came to 10 bases. Note on this clonotype: The target antigen is unknown.

Study results and caveats: Characteristic, it appeared, of ankylosing spondylitis blood was a TCR beta motif of about eight highly homologous variants.

TCRdb fed the 5' RACE reads into MiXCR, producing one record per CDR3 protein. The sample consists of fewer than 500,000 distinct CDR3 sequences, around 26% of them appearing once. The chain employs TRBV29-1 and TRBJ2-7, with a possible D match to TRBD2 (5 bases). The sequencing input was blood, either unsorted or a sorted T cell fraction (not recorded which). This TCR derives from a male donor with ankylosing spondylitis. CDR3 nucleotides: TGCAGCGTTGCGGCTAGCAACTACGAGCAGTACTTC. This codes for CSVAASNYEQYF.